This TCR beta chain was found in a study of cytomegalovirus exposure and HLA in healthy donors. The overall study: Early released data had tens of millions of unique TCRs, all coming from HLA-typed donors.

In the PCR, 60 Vbeta and 13 Jbeta primers were used. TCRdb's copy holds only in-frame clones and misses some; the assay was immunoSEQ multiplex PCR. The sample yields some 180,000 clones, under 85% seen once. Study-wide findings and caveats: When presence/absence was analysed, sequencing depth was taken to be roughly uniform across donors.

Points on this clone: No antigen is known for it.

Germline V gene data show CDR1 as SEHNR and CDR2 as FQNEAQ (reference sequence). This CDR3 is built from 14 residues. V shed 5 bases, J shed 6 bases, and the junction held 6 bases outside the gene matches. This rearrangement joins TRBV7-9 to TRBJ1-4, with 7 bases fitting TRBD1. Sequenced sample: PBMCs. The receptor comes from a male donor in good health and CMV-seronegative. In DNA form, the CDR3 reads TGTGCCAGCAGCAAAACCGGGACAGATGAAAAACTGTTTTTT. Translation: CASSKTGTDEKLFF.